This is a list of T cell receptor beta chains from one sample in a study of T cell clusters in autoimmune cytopenias. TCRdb processed the multiplex PCR reads again and assigns one entry to each CDR3 protein, with no DNA. Its table lists 5,800 or so distinct CDR3 sequences. The sequencing sample was made of peripheral blood. The receptors were sampled from a human donor with an autoimmune cytopenia or autoimmune hepatitis (not recorded which). CDR3s include the opening cysteine and the closing phenylalanine or tryptophan. Size is omitted from some rows. Given values are once, few, many or a class for expanded clones.

v_call: TRBV5-5
clone_size: medium-sized
j_call: TRBJ2-7
cdr3_length: 14
cdr3_aa: CASSLAGVSSEQYF

v_call: TRBV13
clone_size: -
j_call: TRBJ2-3
cdr3_length: 17
cdr3_aa: CASSHPVDGLGPDTQYF

v_call: TRBV7-6
clone_size: -
j_call: TRBJ1-5
cdr3_length: 12
cdr3_aa: CASSLEGGAQHF

v_call: TRBV11-3
clone_size: -
j_call: TRBJ1-4
cdr3_length: 15
cdr3_aa: CASSPGQVDNEKLFF

v_call: TRBV6-2/TRBV6-3
clone_size: -
j_call: TRBJ1-5
cdr3_length: 14
cdr3_aa: CASSAGPRTEPQHF

v_call: TRBV19
clone_size: medium-sized
j_call: TRBJ2-6
cdr3_length: 19
cdr3_aa: CASSARAQGAVTGANVLTF

v_call: TRBV30
clone_size: -
j_call: TRBJ2-1
cdr3_length: 16
cdr3_aa: CACRPRASGGLNEQFF

v_call: TRBV27
clone_size: medium-sized
j_call: TRBJ2-7
cdr3_length: 13
cdr3_aa: CASSLRQRGEQYF

v_call: TRBV10-3
clone_size: -
j_call: TRBJ2-1
cdr3_length: 14
cdr3_aa: CAAAGTGGSNEQFF

v_call: TRBV12-3/TRBV12-4
clone_size: medium-sized
j_call: TRBJ2-3
cdr3_length: 15
cdr3_aa: CASIDSGGGTDTQYF

v_call: TRBV7-6
clone_size: -
j_call: TRBJ2-7
cdr3_length: 12
cdr3_aa: CASSPLQYEQYF